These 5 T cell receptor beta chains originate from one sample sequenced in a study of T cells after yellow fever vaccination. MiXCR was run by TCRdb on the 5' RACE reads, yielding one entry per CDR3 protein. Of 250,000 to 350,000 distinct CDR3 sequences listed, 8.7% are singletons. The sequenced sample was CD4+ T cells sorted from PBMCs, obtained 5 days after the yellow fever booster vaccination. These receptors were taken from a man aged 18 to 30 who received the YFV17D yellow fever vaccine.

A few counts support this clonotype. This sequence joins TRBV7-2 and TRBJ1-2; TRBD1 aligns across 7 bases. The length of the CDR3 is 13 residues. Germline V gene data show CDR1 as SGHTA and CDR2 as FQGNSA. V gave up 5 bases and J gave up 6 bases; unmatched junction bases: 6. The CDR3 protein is CASSQDRDDGYTF. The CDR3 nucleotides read TGTGCCAGCAGCCAAGACAGGGACGATGGCTACACCTTC.

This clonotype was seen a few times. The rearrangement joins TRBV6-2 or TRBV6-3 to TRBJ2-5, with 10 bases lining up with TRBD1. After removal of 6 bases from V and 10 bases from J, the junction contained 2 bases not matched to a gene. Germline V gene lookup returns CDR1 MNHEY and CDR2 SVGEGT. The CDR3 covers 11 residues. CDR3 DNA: TGTGCCAGCAGGACAGGGGGCGGCCAGTACTTC. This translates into CASRTGGGQYF.

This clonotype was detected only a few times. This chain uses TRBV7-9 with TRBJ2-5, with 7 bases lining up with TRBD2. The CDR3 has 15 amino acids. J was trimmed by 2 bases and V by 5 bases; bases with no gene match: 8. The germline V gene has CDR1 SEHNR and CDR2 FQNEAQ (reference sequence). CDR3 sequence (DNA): TGTGCCAGCAGCCCCCTAGCGGCGATACAAGAGACCCAGTACTTC. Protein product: CASSPLAAIQETQYF.

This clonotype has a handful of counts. Written as DNA, the CDR3 is TGCAGTGCTAATTTCAGGGAGGAGACCCAGTACTTC. Translated: CSANFREETQYF. The chain recombines TRBV20-1 with TRBJ2-5; possibly TRBD1 or TRBD2 for D (5 bases each). The CDR3 has 12 amino acids. Trimming took off 4 bases at V and 5 bases at J, with 11 bases between the two ends. Germline values: CDR1 DFQATT, CDR2 SNEGSKA (reference sequence).

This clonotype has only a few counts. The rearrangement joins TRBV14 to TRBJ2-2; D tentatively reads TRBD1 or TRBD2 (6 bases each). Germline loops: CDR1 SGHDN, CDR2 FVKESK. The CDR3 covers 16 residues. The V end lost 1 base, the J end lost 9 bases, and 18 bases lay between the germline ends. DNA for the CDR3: TGTGCCAGCAGCCAAGCTCTGGGGGGCTCTTTCCGGGAGCTGTTTTTT. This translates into CASSQALGGSFRELFF. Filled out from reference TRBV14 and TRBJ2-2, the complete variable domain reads EAGVTQFPSHSVIEKGQTVTLRCDPISGHDNLYWYRRVMGKEIKFLLHFVKESKQDESGMPNNRFLAERTGGTYSTLKVQPAELEDSGVYFCASSQALGGSFRELFFGEGSRLTVL.